Included here is one TCR beta chain sequence, with context. The data stem from a study of T cell changes during pregnancy in multiple sclerosis. Libraries were prepared by immunoSEQ multiplex PCR; TCRdb keeps only in-frame clonotypes and omits some of them. The sample holds 70,000 to 90,000 clones; approximately 90% are singletons and the top ten take approximately 3.3%. The source is a female donor in good health, serving as a control in a pregnancy study. Some clones in this sample may be carry-over from other donors' samples. Sequenced here: PBMCs, sampled in the first trimester of pregnancy.

The CDR3 protein is CASDVGQAAFF. The CDR3 bases are TGTGCCAGTGACGTGGGACAGGCAGCTTTCTTT. The rearrangement links TRBV19 to TRBJ1-1; 8 bases match TRBD1. The ends lost 8 bases at V and 10 bases at J; junction bases unmatched: 6. The germline V gene has CDR1 LNHDA and CDR2 SQIVND (reference sequence). The length of the CDR3 is 11 residues.